The T cell receptor (beta chain) described here comes from a study of beta chain features in type 1 diabetes. As for the study in general: Healthy donors and patients had similar age, gender and cell yields.

The sample holds a few counts of this clone. Its target is unknown. Expressed TCRB transcripts were sequenced because the entire RNA isolate underwent reverse transcription. Millions of reads, on average, came from each naive, central memory and regulatory T cell sample. The repertoire was sequenced with immunoSEQ multiplex PCR; TCRdb's copy has only in-frame clones and lacks some. This table holds about 360,000 clones, around 12% found once. General study results and limits: A possible short-template PCR bias applies equally to patients and controls.

The TCR was taken from a man younger than 35 in good health. The source material was naive CD4+ T cells from blood.

CDR3 residues: CASSPTGAKNIQYF. The CDR3 region has the DNA TGTGCCAGCAGTCCCACAGGGGCCAAAAACATTCAGTACTTC. The chain combines TRBV6-5 with TRBJ2-4, with D perhaps TRBD1 (6 bases). Trimming shortened V by 5 bases and J by 1 base, and 9 bases separated the two germline ends. CDR3 length: 14 residues. Germline V lookup: CDR1 MNHEY, CDR2 SVGAGI.